This is a list of T cell receptor beta chains from one sample in a study of T cells in Graves' hyperthyroidism and ophthalmopathy. One entry per CDR3 protein, called by TCRdb with MiXCR from the multiplex PCR reads. The table includes over 550,000 distinct CDR3 sequences, over 15% detected once. The specimen sequenced was blood. The receptors derive from a woman between 18 and 29 years old with Graves' hyperthyroidism. CDR3s include the opening cysteine and the closing phenylalanine or tryptophan. A D gene is named only where the DNA matches it firmly. Clone size is given for some rows only: seen once, a few or many times, or a class if the clone is expanded.

J gene: TRBJ2-1; V gene: TRBV6-5; clone size: NA; D gene: TRBD1; CDR3 DNA: TGTGCCAGCAGTTACGGCCAGGGGGCTTATGAGCAGTTCTTC; CDR3 protein: CASSYGQGAYEQFF
J gene: TRBJ2-1; V gene: TRBV20-1; clone size: few; D gene: NA; CDR3 DNA: TGCAGTGCTCGACTAGATAAGAATGAGCAGTTCTTC; CDR3 protein: CSARLDKNEQFF
J gene: TRBJ2-1; V gene: TRBV4-3; clone size: once; D gene: TRBD2; CDR3 DNA: TGCGCCAGCAGCCAAGATCGCGGGGGGCCCCGTGAGCAGTTCTTC; CDR3 protein: CASSQDRGGPREQFF
J gene: TRBJ1-4; V gene: TRBV9; clone size: few; D gene: NA; CDR3 DNA: TGTGCCAGCAGCCCGCAGGGGACACTGAATGAAAAACTGTTTTTT; CDR3 protein: CASSPQGTLNEKLFF
J gene: TRBJ1-6; V gene: TRBV5-1; clone size: NA; D gene: NA; CDR3 DNA: TGCGCCAGCAGCTTTGCAGGGGACAATTCACCCCTCCACTTT; CDR3 protein: CASSFAGDNSPLHF
J gene: TRBJ2-3; V gene: TRBV9; clone size: NA; D gene: TRBD2; CDR3 DNA: TGTGCTTCGCGGGAGGGTGACACAGATACGCAGTATTTT; CDR3 protein: CASREGDTDTQYF
J gene: TRBJ1-1; V gene: TRBV10-3; clone size: NA; D gene: NA; CDR3 DNA: TGTGCCATCAGTGAGTCTTTTATACAAGAAGCTTTCTTT; CDR3 protein: CAISESFIQEAFF
J gene: TRBJ2-2; V gene: TRBV5-5; clone size: few; D gene: NA; CDR3 DNA: TGTGCCAGCAGCTCGCCACAGGTCATGAACACCGGGGAGCTGTTTTTT; CDR3 protein: CASSSPQVMNTGELFF
J gene: TRBJ1-1; V gene: TRBV2; clone size: few; D gene: NA; CDR3 DNA: TGTGCCAGCAAATTGGAGGCCATGAACACTGAAGCTTTCTTT; CDR3 protein: CASKLEAMNTEAFF
J gene: TRBJ2-3; V gene: TRBV4-2; clone size: few; D gene: TRBD2; CDR3 DNA: TGTGCCAGCAGCCAAGTTGCCTTAGCGGGAGGCGGAGATACGCAGTATTTT; CDR3 protein: CASSQVALAGGGDTQYF
J gene: TRBJ2-5; V gene: TRBV6-1; clone size: few; D gene: TRBD1; CDR3 DNA: TGTGCCAGCAGTGACAGGACAGGGCGTGAGACCCAGTACTTC; CDR3 protein: CASSDRTGRETQYF
J gene: TRBJ1-1; V gene: TRBV2; clone size: many; D gene: TRBD1; CDR3 DNA: TGTGCCAGCAGTGAACCCGGGACAGGGAGGCCTGAAGCTTTCTTT; CDR3 protein: CASSEPGTGRPEAFF
J gene: TRBJ1-1; V gene: TRBV12-3/TRBV12-4; clone size: many; D gene: NA; CDR3 DNA: TGTGCCAGCAGGACTCTGGGGGCTGGGAACACTGAAGCTTTCTTT; CDR3 protein: CASRTLGAGNTEAFF
J gene: TRBJ2-5; V gene: TRBV29-1; clone size: few; D gene: NA; CDR3 DNA: TGCAGCGTTGTAGTCCCCGGGAGTTCGGAGACCCAGTACTTC; CDR3 protein: CSVVVPGSSETQYF
J gene: TRBJ2-3; V gene: TRBV11-2; clone size: NA; D gene: NA; CDR3 DNA: TGTGCCAGCAGCTTTGGGGGTGTTAGCGCAGATACGCAGTATTTT; CDR3 protein: CASSFGGVSADTQYF
J gene: TRBJ2-1; V gene: TRBV30; clone size: NA; D gene: TRBD2; CDR3 DNA: TGTGCCTGGATGGAGCGGGAGGGCCAGTTCTTC; CDR3 protein: CAWMEREGQFF
J gene: TRBJ1-5; V gene: TRBV3-1; clone size: many; D gene: NA; CDR3 DNA: TGTGCCAGCAGCCACGGGGGGTATCAGCCCCAGCATTTT; CDR3 protein: CASSHGGYQPQHF
J gene: TRBJ1-2; V gene: TRBV2; clone size: few; D gene: NA; CDR3 DNA: TGTGCCAGCAGTGAAGAGGGTTTGAGGGGCTACACCTTC; CDR3 protein: CASSEEGLRGYTF
J gene: TRBJ1-2; V gene: TRBV12-3/TRBV12-4; clone size: many; D gene: NA; CDR3 DNA: TGTGCCAGCAGTTTAGCGCCGGCTAACTATGGCTACACCTTC; CDR3 protein: CASSLAPANYGYTF
J gene: TRBJ2-1; V gene: TRBV24-1; clone size: NA; D gene: TRBD2; CDR3 DNA: TGTGCCACCAGTGTACTAGCGGGAGACTACAATGAGCAGTTCTTC; CDR3 protein: CATSVLAGDYNEQFF
J gene: TRBJ1-4; V gene: TRBV11-2; clone size: many; D gene: NA; CDR3 DNA: TGTGCCAGCAGCTCCGAATGGGGGAACACTAATGAAAAACTGTTTTTT; CDR3 protein: CASSSEWGNTNEKLFF
J gene: TRBJ1-1; V gene: TRBV7-2; clone size: many; D gene: NA; CDR3 DNA: TGTGCCAGCAGCTTAGAGGGGGGCCCTGAAGCTTTCTTT; CDR3 protein: CASSLEGGPEAFF
J gene: TRBJ2-1; V gene: TRBV5-8; clone size: many; D gene: TRBD2; CDR3 DNA: TGTGCCAGCAGCTTGGGTATGGGCGGGAGAGGACCCAATGAGCAGTTCTTC; CDR3 protein: CASSLGMGGRGPNEQFF
J gene: TRBJ2-7; V gene: TRBV12-3/TRBV12-4; clone size: many; D gene: TRBD1; CDR3 DNA: TGTGCCAGCAGTTGGACAGGGGCTGGCGAGCAGTACTTC; CDR3 protein: CASSWTGAGEQYF
J gene: TRBJ2-1; V gene: TRBV20-1; clone size: many; D gene: NA; CDR3 DNA: TGCAGTGCTAGAGGGTTAGTTTACCCGCCGGAGGAGCAGTTCTTC; CDR3 protein: CSARGLVYPPEEQFF
J gene: TRBJ1-6; V gene: TRBV28; clone size: many; D gene: TRBD1; CDR3 DNA: TGTGCCAGCAGCCTACAGGGGGTATATAATTCACCCCTCCACTTT; CDR3 protein: CASSLQGVYNSPLHF
J gene: TRBJ1-4; V gene: TRBV10-3; clone size: NA; D gene: TRBD1; CDR3 DNA: TGTGCCATCAGTACCCCTCCGGGACAGGGTGGAATAGATGAAAAACTGTTTTTT; CDR3 protein: CAISTPPGQGGIDEKLFF
J gene: TRBJ2-5; V gene: TRBV20-1; clone size: NA; D gene: NA; CDR3 DNA: TGCAGTGCCCAAGCCTCACTAGTGAAAGAGACCCAGTACTTC; CDR3 protein: CSAQASLVKETQYF
J gene: TRBJ1-6; V gene: TRBV12-3/TRBV12-4; clone size: few; D gene: NA; CDR3 DNA: TGTGCCAGCAGTTTAGAACAGAAAAATTCACCCCTCCACTTT; CDR3 protein: CASSLEQKNSPLHF
J gene: TRBJ2-7; V gene: TRBV29-1; clone size: few; D gene: TRBD1; CDR3 DNA: TGCAGCGTTCCGGGACAGGGTAACTACGAGCAGTACTTC; CDR3 protein: CSVPGQGNYEQYF
J gene: TRBJ1-1; V gene: TRBV9; clone size: NA; D gene: NA; CDR3 DNA: TGTGCCAGCAGCGTATCTGGGCGGAACACTGAAGCTTTCTTT; CDR3 protein: CASSVSGRNTEAFF
J gene: TRBJ2-5; V gene: TRBV2; clone size: many; D gene: TRBD1; CDR3 DNA: TGTGCCAGCAGAGGAGACAGGGGAGTTTCAGAGACCCAGTACTTC; CDR3 protein: CASRGDRGVSETQYF
J gene: TRBJ1-2; V gene: TRBV2; clone size: few; D gene: NA; CDR3 DNA: TGTGCCACCCGGGACATTTATGGCTACACCTTC; CDR3 protein: CATRDIYGYTF
J gene: TRBJ2-3; V gene: TRBV5-5; clone size: many; D gene: TRBD1; CDR3 DNA: TGTGCCAGCAGCTTGGAGTGGACAGGGTGGAGCACAGATACGCAGTATTTT; CDR3 protein: CASSLEWTGWSTDTQYF
J gene: TRBJ2-7; V gene: TRBV12-3/TRBV12-4; clone size: many; D gene: NA; CDR3 DNA: TGTGCCAGCAGTTTAGCGGCGACCCACGAGCAGTACTTC; CDR3 protein: CASSLAATHEQYF
J gene: TRBJ2-7; V gene: TRBV4-2; clone size: NA; D gene: TRBD2; CDR3 DNA: TGTGCCAGCAGCCAAGAAGGGATCAGCGGGAGGGGGCGGTACTTC; CDR3 protein: CASSQEGISGRGRYF
J gene: TRBJ1-6; V gene: TRBV6-6; clone size: many; D gene: NA; CDR3 DNA: TGTGCCAGCAGTTACTCTATCGGGCCTAATTCACCTCTCCACTTT; CDR3 protein: CASSYSIGPNSPLHF
J gene: TRBJ1-1; V gene: TRBV2; clone size: many; D gene: TRBD1; CDR3 DNA: TGTGCCAGCAGAAGAAAAAGACAGGGATTCACTGAAGCTTTCTTT; CDR3 protein: CASRRKRQGFTEAFF
J gene: TRBJ2-1; V gene: TRBV10-3; clone size: many; D gene: NA; CDR3 DNA: TGTGCCATCAGTGAGTCGAAAGCAGGACAGACATACAATGAGCAGTTCTTC; CDR3 protein: CAISESKAGQTYNEQFF
J gene: TRBJ1-6; V gene: TRBV11-1; clone size: few; D gene: NA; CDR3 DNA: TGTGCCAGCAGCTTTACGGGAAATTCACCCCTCCACTTT; CDR3 protein: CASSFTGNSPLHF
J gene: TRBJ1-2; V gene: TRBV7-2; clone size: many; D gene: NA; CDR3 DNA: TGTGCCAGCAGCTTAGCGGCAGGGTCTAACTATGGCTACACCTTC; CDR3 protein: CASSLAAGSNYGYTF
J gene: TRBJ1-6; V gene: TRBV19; clone size: few; D gene: NA; CDR3 DNA: TGTGCCAGTAGTATTGGAGGACAGTCTACACCCCTCCACTTT; CDR3 protein: CASSIGGQSTPLHF
J gene: TRBJ2-1; V gene: TRBV5-1; clone size: many; D gene: TRBD2; CDR3 DNA: TGCGCCAGCAGCTTCCGCGGGAGTGGTTCCTACAATGAGCAGTTCTTC; CDR3 protein: CASSFRGSGSYNEQFF
J gene: TRBJ1-2; V gene: TRBV7-9; clone size: NA; D gene: TRBD1; CDR3 DNA: TGTGCCAGCAGCTCCCCCAGGGGGGGCCACTATGGCTACACCTTC; CDR3 protein: CASSSPRGGHYGYTF
J gene: TRBJ1-1; V gene: TRBV24-1; clone size: few; D gene: NA; CDR3 DNA: TGTGCCACCAGTGATTACGGGGCCGAAGCTTTCTTT; CDR3 protein: CATSDYGAEAFF
J gene: TRBJ2-5; V gene: TRBV3-1; clone size: few; D gene: NA; CDR3 DNA: TGTGCCAGCAGCCCTCTGGCCGTACGAATCCAAGAGACCCAGTACTTC; CDR3 protein: CASSPLAVRIQETQYF
J gene: TRBJ1-2; V gene: TRBV7-2; clone size: many; D gene: NA; CDR3 DNA: TGTGCCAGCAGCTTAGACGTCTATGGCTACACCTTC; CDR3 protein: CASSLDVYGYTF